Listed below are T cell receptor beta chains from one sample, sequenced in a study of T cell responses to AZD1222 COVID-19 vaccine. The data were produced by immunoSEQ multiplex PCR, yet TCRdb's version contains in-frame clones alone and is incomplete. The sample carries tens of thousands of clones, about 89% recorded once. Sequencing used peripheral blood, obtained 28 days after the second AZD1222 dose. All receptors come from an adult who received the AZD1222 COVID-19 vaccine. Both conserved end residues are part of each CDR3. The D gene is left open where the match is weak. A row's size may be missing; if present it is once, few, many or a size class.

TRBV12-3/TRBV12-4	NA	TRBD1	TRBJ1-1	TGTGCCAGCAGTACCGACAGGGGTTTCGCTTTCTTT	CASSTDRGFAFF
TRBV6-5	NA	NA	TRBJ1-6	TGTGCCAGCAGCCGGCAGTTGAATTCACCCCTCCACTTT	CASSRQLNSPLHF
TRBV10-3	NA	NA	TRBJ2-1	TGTGCCATCAGTGAAGGAGGGTACAATGAGCAGTTCTTC	CAISEGGYNEQFF
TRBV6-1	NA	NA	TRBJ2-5	TGTGCCAGCAGTGAAGAGTTAGGGATAAGGCAGATGGGAAAAGAGACCCAGTACTTC	CASSEELGIRQMGKETQYF
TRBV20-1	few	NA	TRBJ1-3	TGCAGTGCTAGTCCCTCTTTGGGGGCTGGAAACACCATATATTTT	CSASPSLGAGNTIYF
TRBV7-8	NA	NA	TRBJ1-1	TGTGCCAGCAGCTTCCGGCCTAACACTGAAGCTTTCTTT	CASSFRPNTEAFF
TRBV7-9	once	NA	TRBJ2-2	TGTGCCAGCAGGACGGGGGCCGGAGGCACCGGGGAGCTGTTTTTT	CASRTGAGGTGELFF
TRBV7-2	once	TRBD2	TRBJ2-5	TGTGCCAGCAGCTGGGACGGGGGGGCCACGGAGACCCAGTACTTC	CASSWDGGATETQYF
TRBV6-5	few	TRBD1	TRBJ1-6	TGTGCCAGCAGCAGGACAGGGTCCACACCCCTCCACTTT	CASSRTGSTPLHF
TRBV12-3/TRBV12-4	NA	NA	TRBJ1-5	TGTGCCAGCAGCCAGAATAGCCAGCCCCAGCATTTT	CASSQNSQPQHF
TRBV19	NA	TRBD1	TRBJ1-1	TGTGCCAGTAGTATCCAGGGGGGTAAAATGAACACTGAAGCTTTCTTT	CASSIQGGKMNTEAFF
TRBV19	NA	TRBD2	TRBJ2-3	TGTGCCAGTAGTACCACTAGCGGTGATACGCAGTATTTT	CASSTTSGDTQYF
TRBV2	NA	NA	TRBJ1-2	TGTGCCAGCAGTGATAGGCAGGGACGCCCTAGCACCTTC	CASSDRQGRPSTF
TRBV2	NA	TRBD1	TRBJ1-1	TGTGCCAGCAGGGGGACCGGGACAGGGAACACTGAAGCTTTCTTT	CASRGTGTGNTEAFF
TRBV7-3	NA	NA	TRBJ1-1	TGTGCCAGCAGCTTAACTGTAAACACTGAAGCTTTCTTT	CASSLTVNTEAFF
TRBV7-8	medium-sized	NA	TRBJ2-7	TGTGCCAGCAGCTTAGAGGACTACGAGCAGTACTTC	CASSLEDYEQYF
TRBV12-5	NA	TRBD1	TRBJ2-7	TGTGCTAGTGGTTTGGTGGGGACAGAAGTTCCCTACGAGCAGTACTTC	CASGLVGTEVPYEQYF
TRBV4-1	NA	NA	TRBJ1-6	TGCGCCAGCCAGTCCGGCGTTGGCAGACGTTTTACTTATTCACCCCTCCACTTT	CASQSGVGRRFTYSPLHF
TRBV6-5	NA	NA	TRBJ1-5	TGTGCCAGCAGGGTCGAGCGCAATCAGCCCCAGCATTTT	CASRVERNQPQHF
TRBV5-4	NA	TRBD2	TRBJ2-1	TGTGCCAGCAGCTTGGACGTAGCGGGGGGCTACAATGAGCAGTTCTTC	CASSLDVAGGYNEQFF